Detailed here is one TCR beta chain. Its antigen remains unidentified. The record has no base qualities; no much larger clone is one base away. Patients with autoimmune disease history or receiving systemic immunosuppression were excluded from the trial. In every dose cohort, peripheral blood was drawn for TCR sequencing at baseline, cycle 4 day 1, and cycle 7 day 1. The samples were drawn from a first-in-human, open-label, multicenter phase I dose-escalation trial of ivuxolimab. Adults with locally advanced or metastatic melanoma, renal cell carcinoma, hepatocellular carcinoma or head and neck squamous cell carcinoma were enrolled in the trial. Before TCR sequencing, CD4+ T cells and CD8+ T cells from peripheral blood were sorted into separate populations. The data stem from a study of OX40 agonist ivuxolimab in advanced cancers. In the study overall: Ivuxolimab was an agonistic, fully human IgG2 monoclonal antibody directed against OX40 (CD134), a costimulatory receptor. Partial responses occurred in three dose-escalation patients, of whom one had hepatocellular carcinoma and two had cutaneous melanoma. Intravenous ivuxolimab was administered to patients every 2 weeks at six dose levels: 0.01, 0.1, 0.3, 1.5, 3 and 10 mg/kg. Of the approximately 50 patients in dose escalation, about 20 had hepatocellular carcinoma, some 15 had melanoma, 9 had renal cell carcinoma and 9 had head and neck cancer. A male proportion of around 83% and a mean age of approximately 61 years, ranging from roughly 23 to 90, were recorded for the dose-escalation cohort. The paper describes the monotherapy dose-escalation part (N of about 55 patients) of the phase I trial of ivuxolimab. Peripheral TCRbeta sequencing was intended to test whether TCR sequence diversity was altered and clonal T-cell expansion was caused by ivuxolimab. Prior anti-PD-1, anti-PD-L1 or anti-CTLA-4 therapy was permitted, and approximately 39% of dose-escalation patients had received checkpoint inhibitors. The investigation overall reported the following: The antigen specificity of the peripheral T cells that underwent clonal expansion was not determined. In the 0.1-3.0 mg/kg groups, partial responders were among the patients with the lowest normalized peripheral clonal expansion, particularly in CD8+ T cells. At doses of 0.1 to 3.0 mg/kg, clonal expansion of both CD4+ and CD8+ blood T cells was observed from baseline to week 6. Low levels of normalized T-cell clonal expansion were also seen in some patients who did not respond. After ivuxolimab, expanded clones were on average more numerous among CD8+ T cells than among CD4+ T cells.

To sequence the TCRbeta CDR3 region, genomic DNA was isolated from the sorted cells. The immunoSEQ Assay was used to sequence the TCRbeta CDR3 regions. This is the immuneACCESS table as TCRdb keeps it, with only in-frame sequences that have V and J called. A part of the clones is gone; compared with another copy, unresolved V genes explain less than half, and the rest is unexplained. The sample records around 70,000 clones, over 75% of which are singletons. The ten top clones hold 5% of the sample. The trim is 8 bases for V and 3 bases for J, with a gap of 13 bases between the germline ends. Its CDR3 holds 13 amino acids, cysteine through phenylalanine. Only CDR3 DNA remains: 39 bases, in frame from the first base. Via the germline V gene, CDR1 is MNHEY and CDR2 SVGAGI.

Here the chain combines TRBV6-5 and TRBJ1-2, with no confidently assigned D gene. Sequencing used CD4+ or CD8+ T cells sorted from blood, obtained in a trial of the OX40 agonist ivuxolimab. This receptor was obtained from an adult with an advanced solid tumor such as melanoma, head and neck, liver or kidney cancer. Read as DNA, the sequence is TGTGCCAGCGGCAGCATGTCGGACTATGGCTACACCTTC. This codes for CASGSMSDYGYTF.